Presented here are 30 T cell receptor beta chains from one specimen sequenced in a study of blood T cell repertoires in COVID-19. TCRdb's copy holds only in-frame clones and misses some; the assay was immunoSEQ multiplex PCR. The sample records 250,000 or so clones, roughly 84% being singletons. The source material was PBMCs or T cells enriched from blood (not recorded which). Receptors originate from a woman in her forties or fifties who had been exposed to COVID-19.

The CDR3 protein is CASSQDGLGGSDYNEQFF. The CDR3, as DNA: TGCGCCAGCAGCCAAGACGGTTTGGGGGGGTCGGACTACAATGAGCAGTTCTTC. V and J are TRBV4-1 and TRBJ2-1; 7 bases agree with TRBD2. Trimming cost V 0 bases and J 3 bases; bases outside gene matches: 11. The germline gives CDR1 MGHRA, CDR2 YSYEKL. The CDR3 has 18 residues.

In its sample, this clone was seen once. This chain uses TRBV3-1 (or the pseudogene TRBV3-2) with TRBJ1-6; D gene ambiguous. The V end lost 4 bases, the J end lost 15 bases, and 16 bases lay between the germline ends. The CDR3 contains 13 residues. From germline, CDR1 is LGHDT and CDR2 YNNKEL (reference sequence). CDR3 DNA: TGTGCCAGCAGCCCCACCACCCGGCGGAACCTCCACTTT. Amino acid sequence: CASSPTTRRNLHF.

The rearrangement joins TRBV7-9 to TRBJ1-2; no definite D call. Germline CDR1 is SEHNR and CDR2 is FQNEAQ (reference sequence). This CDR3 has 14 amino acids. V was trimmed by 1 base and J by 5 bases, leaving 11 bases between them. The chain's CDR3 is CASSLGFGAYGYTF. DNA of the CDR3: TGTGCCAGCAGCTTAGGGTTTGGAGCTTATGGCTACACCTTC.

V and J are TRBV19 and TRBJ2-6, with 7 bases identical to TRBD1. Germline values: CDR1 LNHDA, CDR2 SQIVND (reference sequence). The CDR3 consists of 17 residues. Germline trimming cut 10 bases from V and 4 bases from J; bases unmatched to any gene: 16. CDR3 in amino acids: CATAVGDSPSGANVLTF. The CDR3 DNA reads as TGTGCCACCGCAGTAGGGGACAGCCCCTCAGGGGCCAACGTCCTGACTTTC.

This chain uses TRBV2 with TRBJ1-3; D is unresolved. V was shortened by 8 bases and J by 0 bases, with 11 bases between the two germline ends. In germline, CDR1 is SNHLY, CDR2 FYNNEI. The CDR3 length is 14 residues. The CDR3 bases are TGTGCCAGCCTCTCTTCCTTCTCTGGAAACACCATATATTTT. Translating it yields CASLSSFSGNTIYF.

V gene TRBV5-1 combines with J gene TRBJ2-2; 9 positions agree with TRBD2. With 0 bases clipped from V and 1 base from J, the junction kept 1 base outside the gene matches. The V gene's germline CDR1 is SGHRS and CDR2 YFSETQ. This CDR3 comprises 16 residues. CDR3 loop: CASSLELAGNTGELFF. As DNA, the CDR3 is TGCGCCAGCAGCTTGGAACTAGCGGGGAACACCGGGGAGCTGTTTTTT. Complete variable domain (other parts from reference TRBV5-1 and TRBJ2-2): KAGVTQTPRYLIKTRGQQVTLSCSPISGHRSVSWYQQTPGQGLQFLFEYFSETQRNKGNFPGRFSGRQFSNSRSEMNVSTLELGDSALYLCASSLELAGNTGELFFGEGSRLTVL.

In regard to this clone: The sample holds other DNA sequences that translate to the same CDR3. J is TRBJ2-5 and V is TRBV9; the D gene is possibly TRBD2 (7 bases). Germline assignment: CDR1 SGDLS and CDR2 YYNGEE. Trimming pared 0 bases from V and 2 bases from J, leaving 11 bases between. The CDR3 has 15 residues. CDR3 DNA sequence: TGTGCCAGCAGCGTAGCGGGGGGCTTACAAGAGACCCAGTACTTC. As protein: CASSVAGGLQETQYF.

The DNA of the CDR3 is TGCAGCGTCGGCCTTCCATCGGGCTACGAGCAGTACTTC. Protein: CSVGLPSGYEQYF. J is TRBJ2-7 and V is TRBV29-1; D unclear. The germline V gene has CDR1 SQVTM and CDR2 ANQGSEA. The length of the CDR3 is 13 residues. The V end lost 6 bases, the J end lost 3 bases, and 15 bases lay between the germline ends.

The V gene is TRBV5-8, the J gene TRBJ1-5, with 10 bases matching TRBD1. With 6 bases clipped from V and 5 bases from J, the junction kept 8 bases outside the gene matches. Germline V CDR1 and CDR2: SGHTS, YDEGEE. CDR3 size: 15 residues. Here the CDR3 DNA reads TGTGCCAGCACCTGGGGGGACAGGGGATATCAGCCCCAGCATTTT. Translating gives CASTWGDRGYQPQHF.

The rearrangement uses TRBV7-9 and TRBJ1-2; the D is unclear. V gave up 1 base and J gave up 6 bases, with 12 bases separating them. The CDR3 extends over 14 amino acids. CDR1 SEHNR and CDR2 FQNEAQ come from the germline V gene (reference sequence). The CDR3 loop is CASSLDTGGHGYTF. The CDR3 region has the DNA TGTGCCAGCAGCTTAGATACGGGAGGGCATGGCTACACCTTC.

V usage is TRBV2 and J usage is TRBJ1-1; D remains unclear. The CDR3 loop spans 9 amino acids. CDR1 is SNHLY and CDR2 is FYNNEI in the germline V gene. Trimming cost V 8 bases and J 8 bases, with 6 bases left between them. In DNA form, the CDR3 reads TGTGCCAGCGAGAAAGAAGCTTTCTTT. Amino acid sequence: CASEKEAFF. The whole variable domain, filled in from reference TRBV2 and TRBJ1-1, reads EPEVTQTPSHQVTQMGQEVILRCVPISNHLYFYWYRQILGQKVEFLVSFYNNEISEKSEIFDDQFSVERPDGSNFTLKIRSTKLEDSAMYFCASEKEAFFGQGTRLTVV.

The chain carries TRBV30 and TRBJ2-5, with TRBD2 as a possible D gene (6 bases). The germline V and J ends were trimmed by 2 bases and 4 bases, with 17 bases remaining between them. Germline loops: CDR1 GTSNPN, CDR2 SVGIG (reference sequence). This CDR3 has 15 residues. In DNA form, the CDR3 reads TGTGCCTGGAGTTCTTTGGTAGCGGTAGGAGAGACCCAGTACTTC. It yields the protein CAWSSLVAVGETQYF.

The J gene is TRBJ1-1, the V gene TRBV4-1; D is unclear. With 4 bases removed from V and 2 bases from J, the gap between germline ends came to 20 bases. The germline CDR1 and CDR2 sequences are MGHRA and YSYEKL. CDR3 length: 17 residues. The CDR3 nucleotides are TGCGCCAGCAGCCGAACTTGGATTCAGGAAGTAAACACTGAAGCTTTCTTT. This gives the protein CASSRTWIQEVNTEAFF.

The chain couples TRBV4-1 to TRBJ1-4, with D maybe TRBD1 (6 bases). CDR3 length: 17 amino acids. Germline CDR1 MGHRA, CDR2 YSYEKL. V lost 4 bases, J lost 3 bases, and 18 bases lay in between. This CDR3 reads CASSRMTGPGPNEKLFF. DNA of the CDR3: TGCGCCAGCAGCCGGATGACAGGCCCAGGCCCTAATGAAAAACTGTTTTTT.

This sequence joins TRBV10-3 and TRBJ1-4; no clear D. Trimming pared 0 bases from V and 2 bases from J, leaving 7 bases between. The germline V gene has CDR1 ENHRY and CDR2 SYGVKD. The length of the CDR3 is 15 residues. Written as DNA, the CDR3 is TGTGCCATCAGTGAGTCCGACGGGACTAATGAAAAACTGTTTTTT. Translating it yields CAISESDGTNEKLFF.

This chain links TRBV10-2 with TRBJ1-6; 7 positions agree with TRBD1. The V segment lost 7 bases and the J segment 7 bases; nucleotides outside the gene matches: 7. The CDR3 extends over 14 amino acids. Germline V lookup: CDR1 WSHSY, CDR2 SAAADI. CDR3 sequence: CASTGDSKNSPLHF. The CDR3 coding sequence is TGCGCCAGCACCGGGGACAGTAAGAATTCACCCCTCCACTTT.

The chain links TRBV29-1 to TRBJ1-4; D is perhaps TRBD1 (5 bases). Trimming cost V 7 bases and J 5 bases, with 17 bases left between them. The CDR3 spans 14 residues. Germline V CDR1 and CDR2: SQVTM, ANQGSEA. CDR3 nucleotides: TGCAGCGCGGCGGACATCATATCAAATGAAAAACTGTTTTTT. Residues: CSAADIISNEKLFF.

This chain connects TRBV4-3 to TRBJ1-2; D not resolved. This CDR3 has 12 residues. The germline V and J ends were trimmed by 5 bases and 10 bases, with 14 bases remaining between them. The V gene's germline CDR1 is LGHNA and CDR2 YSLEER. The CDR3 bases are TGCGCCAGCAGCTTTCCCGGAGGAGCCTACACCTTC. Its translation is CASSFPGGAYTF.

V usage is TRBV6-1 and J usage is TRBJ2-2; D is possibly TRBD2 (5 bases). From germline, CDR1 is MNHNS and CDR2 SASEGT. Trimming took off 0 bases at V and 4 bases at J, with 12 bases between the two ends. The CDR3 loop spans 16 amino acids. The CDR3 nucleotides are TGTGCCAGCAGTGAAGCGAAGCCGGGGTCCACCGGGGAGCTGTTTTTT. Its translation is CASSEAKPGSTGELFF.

The V gene is TRBV19, the J gene TRBJ1-3; no definite D call. Trimming took 3 bases from V and 4 from J, leaving 10 bases between them. This CDR3 comprises 14 residues. Germline loops: CDR1 LNHDA, CDR2 SQIVND (reference sequence). In nucleotides, the CDR3 is TGTGCCAGTAGTATCGGAGGGAAAGGAAACACCATATATTTT. Amino acid sequence: CASSIGGKGNTIYF.

V and J are TRBV7-8 and TRBJ1-1; D might be TRBD1 (5 bases). CDR3 length: 12 amino acids. Germline V gene lookup returns CDR1 SGHVS and CDR2 FQNEAQ. V lost 2 bases and J 5 bases, leaving 6 bases between the germline ends. The CDR3 loop is CASSLSGTEAFF. CDR3 bases: TGTGCCAGCAGCTTATCAGGGACTGAAGCTTTCTTT. Looking up the rest from reference TRBV7-8 and TRBJ1-1 gives the full variable domain: GAGVSQSPRYKVAKRGQDVALRCDPISGHVSLFWYQQALGQGPEFLTYFQNEAQLDKSGLPSDRFFAERPEGSVSTLKIQRTQQEDSAVYLCASSLSGTEAFFGQGTRLTVV.

J is TRBJ2-7 and V is TRBV9; 7 positions match TRBD1. Trimming removed 0 bases from V and 5 bases from J; junction bases left unmatched: 11. The CDR3 is made up of 16 amino acids. Looked up from germline, CDR1 is SGDLS and CDR2 is YYNGEE. The CDR3 loop is CASSVGEGTVGDEQYF. The CDR3, as DNA: TGTGCCAGCAGCGTAGGAGAAGGGACAGTAGGTGACGAGCAGTACTTC.

The chain carries TRBV13 and TRBJ2-7; the D gene is possibly TRBD2 (5 bases). Germline values: CDR1 PRHDT, CDR2 FYEKMQ (reference sequence). The CDR3 covers 14 residues. V lost 2 bases and J 5 bases, leaving 13 bases between the germline ends. CDR3 DNA: TGTGCCAGCAGCTTAAGCGTGGTGGAGGACGAGCAGTACTTC. It specifies CASSLSVVEDEQYF.

This clone appeared a single time. The chain recombines TRBV11-2 with TRBJ1-1; 7 nucleotides align to TRBD1. V trimming: 3 bases; J trimming: 3 bases; junction bases outside the gene matches: 7. From germline, CDR1 is SGHAT and CDR2 FQNNGV. The CDR3 is 15 amino acids. CDR3 bases: TGTGCCAGCAGCTTTATTAAGGGGGCGCACACTGAAGCTTTCTTT. Residues: CASSFIKGAHTEAFF.

The chain links TRBV11-3 to TRBJ1-5; D uncertain. Germline-derived CDR1 and CDR2 are SGHNT and YENEEA. The CDR3 loop spans 15 amino acids. V dropped 6 bases and J dropped 5 bases, with 17 bases sitting between them. The CDR3 DNA sequence: TGTGCCAGCAGGAAGGAGGGTCCCTTTGATCAGCCCCAGCATTTT. It specifies CASRKEGPFDQPQHF.

V and J are TRBV13 and TRBJ1-2; 8 bases line up with TRBD1. Trimming cost V 5 bases and J 4 bases; bases outside gene matches: 3. The CDR3 covers 13 residues. From germline, CDR1 is PRHDT and CDR2 FYEKMQ (reference sequence). In nucleotides, the CDR3 is TGTGCCAGCAGCCCGGGACAGGCCTATGGCTACACCTTC. This sequence encodes CASSPGQAYGYTF.

This clone was counted ten times or more. The chain recombines TRBV5-6 with TRBJ2-7; D remains unclear. V was shortened by 4 bases and J by 2 bases, with 10 bases between the two germline ends. Germline V gives CDR1 SGHDT, CDR2 YYEEEE. The CDR3 loop spans 13 amino acids. In DNA, the CDR3 is TGTGCCAGCAGCCCACAGAGAGCCTACGAGCAGTACTTC. This gives the protein CASSPQRAYEQYF.

V and J are TRBV11-2 and TRBJ1-1; 8 bases line up with TRBD1. J lost 5 bases, V lost 1 base, and 3 bases had no gene match. CDR1 and CDR2 from the germline V gene are SGHAT and FQNNGV. The CDR3 sequence is 14 residues long. The CDR3 protein is CASSLGTGWTEAFF. CDR3 coding DNA: TGTGCCAGCAGCTTAGGGACAGGGTGGACTGAAGCTTTCTTT. Supplemented by reference TRBV11-2 and TRBJ1-1, the full variable domain reads EAGVAQSPRYKIIEKRQSVAFWCNPISGHATLYWYQQILGQGPKLLIQFQNNGVVDDSQLPKDRFSAERLKGVDSTLKIQPAKLEDSAVYLCASSLGTGWTEAFFGQGTRLTVV.

The chain joins TRBV7-2 to TRBJ1-1, with D possibly being TRBD1 (5 bases). Germline lookup yields CDR1 SGHTA and CDR2 FQGNSA. V gave up 2 bases and J gave up 9 bases, with 7 bases separating them. The CDR3 sequence is 11 residues long. The CDR3 sequence: CASSLRQKAFF. Here the CDR3 DNA reads TGTGCCAGCAGCTTAAGACAGAAAGCTTTCTTT.

The CDR3 is CASNTASYNEQFF. The CDR3 nucleotides read TGTGCCAGCAACACCGCCTCCTACAATGAGCAGTTCTTC. V usage is TRBV7-9 and J usage is TRBJ2-1; D ambiguous. Trimming removed 7 bases at V and 0 bases at J, with 7 bases between. The CDR3 extends over 13 amino acids. Germline-derived CDR1 and CDR2 are SEHNR and FQNEAQ (reference sequence).